This entry is about one T cell receptor (beta chain). This clonotype showed up just once. This receptor's antigen is unknown. Base qualities are not at hand, and no much larger clone is one base apart. On its own, one read is weak support. Flow cytometry had shown CD8+CD57+ cell expansion in the patients selected for sequencing. All patients had severe acquired aplastic anemia diagnosed by International Study of Aplastic Anemia and Agranulocytosis and Camitta criteria. Patients had received no therapy at the time of blood sampling. The study deep-sequenced TCR repertoires of sorted CD4+ and CD8+ blood T cells from severe aplastic anemia patients and healthy subjects. Patients were enrolled under clinicaltrials.gov protocols 00001620, 01623167, 00001397, 00071045, 00081523 and 00961064 in the USA. Ficoll-Paque density gradient centrifugation was used to isolate peripheral blood mononuclear cells. Before DNA was extracted, CD4+ and CD8+ T cells were sorted using either FACS or magnetic beads.

This specimen belongs to a study of CD8+CD57+ T cells in acquired aplastic anemia (dated by TCRdb to the late 2010s). Study-wide context: DNA extracted from sorted CD4+ and CD8+ cells had a mean of about 3.3 ug, with a range of roughly 0.19 to 27.4 ug. CD8+CD57+ expansion was defined as frequency above the mean frequency observed in healthy subjects.

Beyond this particular receptor, the publication reports: Although under 35 CD8+ CDR3 sequences were shared by patients and controls, these sequences appeared highly expressed in patients and within the immunodominant clones of patients. No significant difference in CD8+ Simpson's diversity was found between patients and healthy controls (P=0.060).

CDR1 and CDR2 (LNHDA, SQIVND) derive from the germline V gene (reference sequence). Taken from cysteine to phenylalanine, the CDR3 has 15 residues. The read is trimmed to its CDR3 DNA, 45 bases read in frame from base 1. V drops 6 bases and J drops 8 bases, leaving 17 bases in between. Profiling of TCR beta VDJ combinations and CDR3 sequences used genomic DNA as the template. An Illumina HiSeq 2000 was the platform used for TCR repertoire sequencing. Turning to the authors' computational methods: TRBV/TRBJ rearrangement plots, CDR3 size and DJ length profiles, and Simpson's diversity index were used to assess repertoires. The most abundant DNA sequence in the deep sequencing data was taken as the immunodominant clone. CDR3 amino acid sequences were checked for sharing across subjects and were also compared against the VDJdb database and published repertoires. Starting from the raw public reads, TCRdb applied fastp trimming at Q25, assembled clones with MiXCR and retained in-frame beta chains. When rows share a CDR3 protein, they turn into one entry using the most common DNA and genes. The V and J calls were determined by TCRdb, not by the authors. The sample table lists roughly 98,000 distinct CDR3 sequences, 55% to 80% of them with a count of one. 65% of the sample comes from the top ten.

The sequenced sample was sorted CD4+, CD8+, or CD8+CD57+ T cells (not recorded which) from PBMCs. The TCR was taken from a human donor with aplastic anemia. Here the chain combines TRBV19 and TRBJ1-6; a tentative D match to TRBD1 spans 5 bases. The nucleotide sequence reads TGTGCCAGTAGAATCCAACAGAAGGGACATTCACCCCTCCACTTT. This yields the protein CASRIQQKGHSPLHF. Full variable domain (CDR3 extended with the reference TRBV19 and TRBJ1-6 proteins): DGGITQSPKYLFRKEGQNVTLSCEQNLNHDAMYWYRQDPGQGLRLIYYSQIVNDFQKGDIAEGYSVSREKKESFPLTVTSAQKNPTAFYLCASRIQQKGHSPLHFGNGTRLTVT.